This TCR beta chain was identified in a study of CD8 T cells in ankylosing spondylitis. Concerning this clonotype: The antigen is not known.

General study results and limits: Some motif variants had been reported before (in reactive arthritis synovial fluid and blood). Ankylosing spondylitis blood appeared to carry a characteristic TCR beta motif of 7 or 8 highly homologous variants. As reported, disease-linked clones showed significant enrichment in matched ankylosing spondylitis synovial fluid.

J was trimmed by 10 bases and V by 6 bases; bases with no gene match: 8. The CDR3 is 13 amino acids. CDR1 is MNHNS, CDR2 SASEGT, per germline. Quantitative molecular-barcoded 5'-RACE generated the TCR beta libraries. Via MiXCR, TCRdb re-called the 5' RACE reads, giving one row per CDR3 protein. The top ten clones hold roughly 4% of a sample with about 270,000 distinct CDR3 sequences, around 32% of them seen once. The chain is built from TRBV6-1 and TRBJ1-1; 10 nucleotides agree with TRBD1. The clonotype comes from a male donor with ankylosing spondylitis or in good health (not recorded which). Sequencing input: blood, either unsorted or a sorted T cell fraction (not recorded which). CDR3 residues: CASSPGQGIPAFF. The CDR3, as DNA: TGTGCCAGCAGCCCGGGACAGGGGATCCCAGCTTTCTTT.